Ten or more counts support the clone carrying this T cell receptor (beta chain). Its cognate antigen is unknown. The CDR3 has 14 amino acids. The V gene's germline CDR1 is ENHRY and CDR2 SYGVKD. The trim removed 10 bases at V and 1 base at J, leaving 8 bases unmatched. TCRdb used MiXCR to reprocess the 5' RACE reads, holding one entry per CDR3 protein. This table holds approximately 260,000 distinct CDR3 sequences, roughly 8.6% found once. This entry belongs to a study of CD8 T cells in ankylosing spondylitis. Regarding the study as a whole: Several of the motif variants were reported before in synovial fluid and blood from reactive arthritis.

The TCR comes from a male donor with ankylosing spondylitis or in good health (not recorded which). The chain employs TRBV10-3 and TRBJ2-3; 7 nucleotides agree with TRBD2. The sequenced sample was blood, either unsorted or a sorted T cell fraction (not recorded which). CDR3 DNA sequence: TGTGCCACACGGGACCGGGGGGGCACAGATACGCAGTATTTT. Translating gives CATRDRGGTDTQYF.